This TCR beta chain is from a study of blood T cell repertoires in COVID-19. Study context: The United States, Italy and Spain were the sources of the acute and convalescent COVID-19 samples. The analysed material was cDNA or gDNA that came from T cells, B-cell-depleted T cells, or PBMCs.

CDR1 is GTSNPN and CDR2 is SVGIG in the germline V gene (reference sequence). This CDR3 is built from 12 residues. V was trimmed by 4 bases and J by 6 bases, leaving 10 bases between them. In the source study's methods: Reference gene primers were amplified, and this amplification served to estimate nucleated cell counts. TCRdb keeps only in-frame clones here, not all; method: immunoSEQ multiplex PCR. That table furnishes V, J and clone size, whereas the DNA furnished D and trimming. The sample lists around 200,000 clones, 65% to 85% occurring once. Sequenced sample: peripheral blood. This chain joins TRBV30 and TRBJ1-3; D not certain. The receptor was isolated from a human donor with acute or convalescent COVID-19. The donor label of this sample is uncertain. The CDR3 nucleotides read TGTGCCTGGACCGGGTCTCAAAACACCATATATTTT. Its protein product is CAWTGSQNTIYF.